One and the same sample provided the 7 T cell receptor beta chains below, sequenced in a study of blood T cell repertoires in COVID-19. TCRdb's copy holds only in-frame clones and misses some; the assay was immunoSEQ multiplex PCR. The table shows under 80,000 clones, with roughly 86% occurring only once. Sequencing was carried out using peripheral blood. Source of these receptors: a human donor in a cohort sampled during active COVID-19.

V gene TRBV2 combines with J gene TRBJ2-5; 10 bases line up with TRBD2. From germline, CDR1 is SNHLY and CDR2 FYNNEI. With 8 bases clipped from V and 4 bases from J, the junction kept 10 bases outside the gene matches. The CDR3 loop spans 15 amino acids. The CDR3, as DNA: TGTGCCAGCGTCTCTAGCGGGAGCCGAGGAGAGACCCAGTACTTC. The encoded protein is CASVSSGSRGETQYF. Combining the CDR3 with reference TRBV2 and TRBJ2-5 gives the whole variable domain EPEVTQTPSHQVTQMGQEVILRCVPISNHLYFYWYRQILGQKVEFLVSFYNNEISEKSEIFDDQFSVERPDGSNFTLKIRSTKLEDSAMYFCASVSSGSRGETQYFGPGTRLLVL.

The chain combines TRBV6-2 or TRBV6-3 with TRBJ2-4; possible D gene TRBD2, 6 bases. The CDR3 is 16 amino acids. Germline CDR1 MNHEY, CDR2 SVGEGT. V was pared by 0 bases and J by 6 bases, with 15 bases between. Here the CDR3 DNA reads TGTGCCAGCAGTTACTCGAATGTCGGCGGGGCAAACATTCAGTACTTC. It translates to CASSYSNVGGANIQYF.

The chain carries TRBV5-1 and TRBJ2-2; TRBD1 is a possible D gene (5 bases). The CDR3 has 15 residues. Germline V gene sequence: CDR1 SGHRS, CDR2 YFSETQ. V lost 4 bases and J lost 1, with 11 bases in between. The CDR3 loop reads CASSTGQRNTGELFF. The CDR3 nucleotides read TGCGCCAGCAGCACTGGACAAAGGAACACCGGGGAGCTGTTTTTT.

The chain combines TRBV5-1 with TRBJ1-6; D not certain. This CDR3 has 14 residues. Trimming took off 3 bases at V and 5 bases at J, with 9 bases between the two ends. CDR1 and CDR2 from the germline V gene are SGHRS and YFSETQ. Here the CDR3 reads CASSSRGNNSPLHF. CDR3 nucleotide sequence: TGCGCCAGCAGCTCCAGAGGGAATAATTCACCCCTCCACTTT.

The V and J genes are TRBV9 and TRBJ1-1; D ambiguous. From germline, CDR1 is SGDLS and CDR2 YYNGEE. Trimming shortened V by 0 bases and J by 5 bases, and 8 bases separated the two germline ends. The CDR3 is made up of 13 amino acids. CDR3 bases: TGTGCCAGCAGCGTAGGAGACGGGACTGAAGCTTTCTTT. Protein product: CASSVGDGTEAFF.

The chain couples TRBV5-1 to TRBJ2-7; TRBD1 matches 7 bases. In germline, CDR1 is SGHRS, CDR2 YFSETQ. The CDR3 is 14 residues long. V dropped 4 bases and J dropped 4; count of bases not matched to a gene: 8. The CDR3 region is CASSPTTGQYEQYF. CDR3 nucleotide sequence: TGCGCCAGCAGCCCAACGACAGGGCAGTACGAGCAGTACTTC.

This clone was observed a single time. The rearrangement links TRBV28 to TRBJ2-7; possible D gene TRBD2, 5 bases. The germline gives CDR1 MDHEN, CDR2 SYDVKM. Trimming pared 4 bases from V and 2 bases from J, leaving 18 bases between. CDR3 length: 16 amino acids. In DNA, the CDR3 is TGTGCCAGCAGTTACGAATTATGGTCGACTACCTACGAGCAGTACTTC. Residues: CASSYELWSTTYEQYF.